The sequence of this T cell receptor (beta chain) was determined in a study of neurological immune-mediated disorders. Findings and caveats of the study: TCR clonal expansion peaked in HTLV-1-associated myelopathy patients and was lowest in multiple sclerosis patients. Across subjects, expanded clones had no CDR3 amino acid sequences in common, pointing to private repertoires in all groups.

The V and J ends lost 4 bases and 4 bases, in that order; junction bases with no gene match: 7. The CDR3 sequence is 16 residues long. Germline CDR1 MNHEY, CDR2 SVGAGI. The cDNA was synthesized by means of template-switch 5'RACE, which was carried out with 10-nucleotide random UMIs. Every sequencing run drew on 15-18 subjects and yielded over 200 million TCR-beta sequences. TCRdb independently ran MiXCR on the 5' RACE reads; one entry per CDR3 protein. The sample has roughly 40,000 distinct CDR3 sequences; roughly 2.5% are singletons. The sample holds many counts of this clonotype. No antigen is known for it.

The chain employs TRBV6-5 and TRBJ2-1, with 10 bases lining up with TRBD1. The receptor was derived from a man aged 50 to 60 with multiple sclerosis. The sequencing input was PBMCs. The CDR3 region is CASSSARQGAYNEQFF. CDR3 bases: TGTGCCAGCAGTTCAGCTCGACAGGGGGCTTACAATGAGCAGTTCTTC.